The 19 T cell receptor beta chains below come from one sample, sequenced in a study of pediatric ulcerative colitis. One to two pinch biopsies were taken from the rectum during colonoscopy. Data came from immunoSEQ multiplex PCR; TCRdb stores just in-frame clones and leaves some out. There are around 20,000 clones in the sample; 70% to 80% occur only once, and around 7% lies in the top ten. The specimen was gut tissue. Every receptor here comes from a boy younger than 18 with moderate ulcerative colitis.

The V call is TRBV6-6, the J call TRBJ1-5, with a weak D call TRBD1 (6 bases). The CDR3 is made up of 13 amino acids. V dropped 5 bases and J dropped 11 bases, with 16 bases sitting between them. The germline gives CDR1 MNHNY, CDR2 SVGAGI (reference sequence). The CDR3 spells CASSGQPADTQHF. The CDR3 region has the DNA TGTGCCAGCAGTGGACAGCCGGCCGACACCCAGCATTTT.

V and J are TRBV18 and TRBJ1-1; 7 bases are shared with TRBD1. CDR3 size: 15 residues. CDR1 is KGHSH and CDR2 is LQKENI in the germline V gene. V lost 3 bases and J lost 4; bases outside the gene matches: 8. The DNA for the CDR3 is TGTGCCAGCTCACCCGACAGGGTCGGGGTCACTGAAGCTTTCTTT. Protein sequence: CASSPDRVGVTEAFF.

This clone was seen only once. The genes are TRBV29-1 and TRBJ2-7; 8 bases are a match to TRBD2. The trim removed 1 base at V and 2 bases at J, leaving 4 bases unmatched. Germline loops: CDR1 SQVTM, CDR2 ANQGSEA. The CDR3 is 14 residues long. The DNA of the CDR3 is TGCAGCGTTGAAGGGACAGCGGGGGCCTACGAGCAGTACTTC. The encoded protein is CSVEGTAGAYEQYF.

In its sample, this clone was seen once. The gene calls are TRBV28 and TRBJ1-5; D is ambiguous. CDR3 size: 13 residues. V was pared by 6 bases and J by 0 bases, with 6 bases between. Looked up from germline, CDR1 is MDHEN and CDR2 is SYDVKM. In DNA form, the CDR3 reads TGTGCCAGCAGGGGTTATAGCAATCAGCCCCAGCATTTT. It codes for CASRGYSNQPQHF. The complete variable domain, with remaining parts taken from reference TRBV28 and TRBJ1-5, reads DVKVTQSSRYLVKRTGEKVFLECVQDMDHENMFWYRQDPGLGLRLIYFSYDVKMKEKGDIPEGYSVSREKKERFSLILESASTNQTSMYLCASRGYSNQPQHFGDGTRLSIL.

This clone came up a few times. The chain combines TRBV19 with TRBJ2-7; D might be TRBD1 (5 bases). Germline loops: CDR1 LNHDA, CDR2 SQIVND (reference sequence). This CDR3 has 18 residues. The V end lost 1 base, the J end lost 1 base, and 20 bases lay between the germline ends. The CDR3 protein is CASSIALSSRVRSYEQYF. Here the CDR3 DNA reads TGTGCCAGTAGTATAGCGTTAAGCTCCAGGGTCAGATCCTACGAGCAGTACTTC. The full variable domain, rest sourced from reference TRBV19 and TRBJ2-7, is DGGITQSPKYLFRKEGQNVTLSCEQNLNHDAMYWYRQDPGQGLRLIYYSQIVNDFQKGDIAEGYSVSREKKESFPLTVTSAQKNPTAFYLCASSIALSSRVRSYEQYFGPGTRLTVT.

This clone was seen a handful of times. The gene calls are TRBV5-1 and TRBJ1-1, with a tentative D call TRBD1 (5 bases). The CDR3 sequence is 14 residues long. Germline V lookup: CDR1 SGHRS, CDR2 YFSETQ. V lost 0 bases and J lost 10, with 16 bases in between. CDR3 in DNA: TGCGCCAGCAGCTTGGATGAGACGTCGAGGGGAGCTTTCTTT. Protein: CASSLDETSRGAFF. The whole variable domain, remainder taken from reference TRBV5-1 and TRBJ1-1, is KAGVTQTPRYLIKTRGQQVTLSCSPISGHRSVSWYQQTPGQGLQFLFEYFSETQRNKGNFPGRFSGRQFSNSRSEMNVSTLELGDSALYLCASSLDETSRGAFFGQGTRLTVV.

In its sample, this clone was seen once. The V gene is TRBV12-5, the J gene TRBJ1-5; tentative D call: TRBD1 (5 bases). This CDR3 is built from 15 residues. Germline CDR1 is LGHNT and CDR2 is FRNRAP. V lost 1 base to trimming and J lost 2 bases, with 9 bases between them. The CDR3, as DNA: TGTGCTAGTGGTTTGGAAGAAGGGGGCAATCAGCCCCAGCATTTT. It translates to CASGLEEGGNQPQHF.

The J gene is TRBJ2-5, the V gene TRBV2; D unclear. Per germline, CDR1 SNHLY and CDR2 FYNNEI. The CDR3 spans 14 residues. V dropped 6 bases and J dropped 1 base, with 12 bases sitting between them. CDR3 sequence (DNA): TGTGCCAGCAGAGATCCGGACGGCCAAGAGACCCAGTACTTC. Its translation is CASRDPDGQETQYF. The full variable domain, rest sourced from reference TRBV2 and TRBJ2-5, is EPEVTQTPSHQVTQMGQEVILRCVPISNHLYFYWYRQILGQKVEFLVSFYNNEISEKSEIFDDQFSVERPDGSNFTLKIRSTKLEDSAMYFCASRDPDGQETQYFGPGTRLLVL.

A word on this clone: At one end the junction does not follow the germline gene, possibly because of a read error. The chain couples TRBV4-3 to TRBJ2-2, with D possibly TRBD2 on 7 matching bases. This CDR3 contains 18 residues. CDR1 and CDR2 (germline): LGHNA, YSLEER. The CDR3 DNA follows: TGCGCCAGCAGCCTCGTCAAAAGGGGGGGCGCGAACAGCGGGGAGCTGTTTTTT. Translation gives CASSLVKRGGANSGELFF.

In its sample, this clone was seen a few times. The chain links TRBV4-1 to TRBJ2-1, with D tentatively TRBD2 (6 bases). The CDR3 covers 16 residues. V shed 1 base and J shed 6 bases, with 16 bases lying between them. The germline V gene encodes CDR1 MGHRA and CDR2 YSYEKL. CDR3 protein: CASSQAERLVGNEQFF. For the CDR3, the DNA is TGCGCCAGCAGCCAAGCCGAGCGACTAGTAGGCAATGAGCAGTTCTTC.

V usage is TRBV20-1 and J usage is TRBJ2-7; tentatively, D is TRBD1 (6 bases). The V gene's germline CDR1 is DFQATT and CDR2 SNEGSKA (reference sequence). CDR3 length equals 11 residues. DNA of the CDR3: TGCTCGTGGGGCAGGGGCCACGAGCAGTACTTC. Amino acid sequence: CSWGRGHEQYF.

The chain is built from TRBV6-5 and TRBJ1-1; weak D call: TRBD1 (5 bases). This CDR3 comprises 13 residues. Trimming pared 6 bases from V and 2 bases from J, leaving 10 bases between. The V gene's germline CDR1 is MNHEY and CDR2 SVGAGI. CDR3 bases: TGTGCCAGCAGGCTCGGACAAAACACTGAAGCTTTCTTT. It yields the protein CASRLGQNTEAFF.

This CDR3 is CASSIEAGASEQPQHF. The CDR3 bases are TGTGCCAGTAGTATAGAGGCAGGGGCCTCAGAACAGCCCCAGCATTTT. V gene TRBV19 combines with J gene TRBJ1-5; D perhaps matches TRBD1 (6 bases). The CDR3 runs to 16 residues. Germline V gene lookup returns CDR1 LNHDA and CDR2 SQIVND (reference sequence). Trimming took 0 bases from V and 7 from J, leaving 16 bases between them.

The gene calls are TRBV5-1 and TRBJ2-3, with D perhaps assigned TRBD1 or TRBD2 (5 bases each). Germline V gene lookup returns CDR1 SGHRS and CDR2 YFSETQ. The CDR3 extends over 16 amino acids. V was trimmed by 4 bases and J by 4 bases, leaving 19 bases between them. The chain's CDR3 is CASSQRTGQGADTQYF. The DNA for the CDR3 is TGCGCCAGCAGCCAAAGGACGGGTCAGGGAGCAGATACGCAGTATTTT.

In this sample, this clone turned up a few times. The chain carries TRBV4-1 and TRBJ1-1; D call uncertain. The CDR3 spans 13 residues. CDR1 and CDR2 (germline): MGHRA, YSYEKL. Trimming cost V 0 bases and J 8 bases, with 10 bases left between them. CDR3 sequence (DNA): TGCGCCAGCAGCCAAGAGATAGGTCGGGAAGCTTTCTTT. Protein: CASSQEIGREAFF.

This clone appeared a single time. The gene calls are TRBV29-1 and TRBJ2-7, with a possible D match to TRBD1 (6 bases). Germline V gene sequence: CDR1 SQVTM, CDR2 ANQGSEA. This CDR3 is built from 14 residues. V lost 8 bases, J lost 4 bases, and 21 bases lay in between. CDR3 sequence (DNA): TGCAGCACCACGGGAATGGGACAAGGTTACGAGCAGTACTTC. Translation gives CSTTGMGQGYEQYF.

The rearrangement joins TRBV9 to TRBJ2-5; 10 bases map to TRBD2. The junction had 17 bases not matched to a gene; V was cut back by 4 bases and J by 5 bases. The CDR3 is 18 residues long. Germline V gives CDR1 SGDLS, CDR2 YYNGEE. The CDR3 DNA is TGTGCCAGCAGCTCTCGCCCCGGAGAGCGGGGGGGCCCGGAGACCCAGTACTTC. Encoded protein: CASSSRPGERGGPETQYF.

This clone was seen more than once but under ten times. J is TRBJ1-6 and V is TRBV5-5; TRBD1 agrees at 7 bases. The CDR3 runs 15 residues. CDR1 is SGHKS, CDR2 YYEKEE, per germline (reference sequence). J was trimmed by 5 bases and V by 4 bases; bases with no gene match: 6. The CDR3 region has the DNA TGTGCCAGCAGCCTACAGGGGACGCATAATTCACCCCTCCACTTT. Translated: CASSLQGTHNSPLHF.

By frequency in the sample, this clone is large. The chain couples TRBV4-1 to TRBJ1-2; 7 nucleotides align to TRBD1. Trimming removed 6 bases from V and 6 bases from J; junction bases left unmatched: 16. This CDR3 has 16 amino acids. Germline V gene sequence: CDR1 MGHRA, CDR2 YSYEKL. The CDR3 loop is CASRLHPGQQIDGYTF. The CDR3 DNA follows: TGCGCCAGCAGACTTCATCCGGGACAGCAGATAGATGGCTACACCTTC.